These 24 T cell receptor beta chains were all obtained from the same sample, sequenced in a study of CD8+CD57+ T cells in acquired aplastic anemia. The template used for profiling TCR beta VDJ and CDR3 was genomic DNA. TCRdb used MiXCR to reprocess the reads, holding one entry per CDR3 protein. The repertoire holds 150,000 to 200,000 distinct CDR3 sequences, with around 60% as singletons. The sample consisted of sorted CD4+, CD8+, or CD8+CD57+ T cells (not recorded which) from PBMCs. Every receptor here comes from a human donor in good health.

This clonotype was detected a few times. The chain is built from TRBV19 and TRBJ2-7, with D maybe TRBD1 (6 bases). Germline CDR1 LNHDA, CDR2 SQIVND (reference sequence). The CDR3 is 13 amino acids. Trimming left V 4 bases short and J 1 base short, with 8 bases between. CDR3 protein: CASSRTVSYEQYF. The CDR3 region has the DNA TGTGCCAGTAGTAGGACAGTTTCCTACGAGCAGTACTTC.

Concerning this clonotype: Mismatch with germline at one junction end may stem from a read error. The CDR3 sequence: CSVAGGGQGVIQPQHF. DNA of the CDR3: TGCAGCGTTGCGGGTGGTGGGCAGGGGGTAATTCAGCCTCAGCATTTT. The rearrangement uses TRBV29-1 and TRBJ1-5; 7 positions match TRBD1. The CDR3 length is 16 residues. Germline CDR1 SQVTM, CDR2 ANQGSEA.

V is TRBV24-1 and J is TRBJ2-3; the match to TRBD1 covers 8 bases. Unmatched junction bases numbered 1, after V lost 5 bases and J lost 1 base. CDR3 length: 14 amino acids. Germline values: CDR1 KGHDR, CDR2 SFDVKD. The CDR3 region is CATSGGQGTDTQYF. The CDR3 DNA follows: TGTGCCACCAGTGGGGGACAGGGCACAGATACGCAGTATTTT.

The V and J genes are TRBV15 and TRBJ1-2; 7 bases fit TRBD1. V trimming: 0 bases; J trimming: 6 bases; junction bases outside the gene matches: 10. The CDR3 totals 16 residues. Germline V gives CDR1 LNHNV, CDR2 YYDKDF (reference sequence). DNA of the CDR3: TGTGCCACCAGCAGAGATATGGTACAGGGGTTGGATGGCTACACCTTC. Translated, it gives CATSRDMVQGLDGYTF.

The CDR3: CASSLGVLQPQHF. CDR3 in DNA: TGTGCCAGCAGCTTAGGGGTTCTTCAGCCCCAGCATTTT. This chain links TRBV7-6 with TRBJ1-5, with D unresolved. The CDR3 is 13 amino acids. Germline loops: CDR1 SGHVS, CDR2 FNYEAQ. V was pared by 1 base and J by 6 bases, with 7 bases between.

This chain connects TRBV5-6 to TRBJ2-7, with D perhaps matching TRBD2 (7 bases). The CDR3 extends over 13 amino acids. V was pared by 7 bases and J by 7 bases, with 18 bases between. Germline V lookup: CDR1 SGHDT, CDR2 YYEEEE. In nucleotides, the CDR3 is TGTGCCAGCCACCGGGCGGGGGCTGGGGAGCAGTACTTC. Protein: CASHRAGAGEQYF. The full variable domain, in which reference TRBV5-6 and TRBJ2-7 provide the parts outside the CDR3, is DAGVTQSPTHLIKTRGQQVTLRCSPKSGHDTVSWYQQALGQGPQFIFQYYEEEERQRGNFPDRFSGHQFPNYSSELNVNALLLGDSALYLCASHRAGAGEQYFGPGTRLTVT.

The gene calls are TRBV9 and TRBJ2-2; D is perhaps TRBD1 (5 bases). The CDR3 sequence is 15 residues long. V dropped 3 bases and J dropped 9 bases, with 18 bases sitting between them. Looked up from germline, CDR1 is SGDLS and CDR2 is YYNGEE. This CDR3 is CASSALGLGYRELFF. For the CDR3, the DNA is TGTGCCAGCAGCGCCCTGGGGCTGGGTTACCGGGAGCTGTTTTTT.

The chain is built from TRBV2 and TRBJ2-5, with D possibly TRBD1 on 6 matching bases. Germline-derived CDR1 and CDR2 are SNHLY and FYNNEI. This CDR3 spans 14 amino acids. V lost 2 bases and J lost 0, with 7 bases in between. The CDR3 loop is CASSENRDQETQYF. CDR3 DNA: TGTGCCAGCAGTGAAAACAGGGACCAAGAGACCCAGTACTTC.

This chain connects TRBV7-9 to TRBJ1-2; a weak D match, TRBD1 (6 bases). Trimming removed 3 bases from V and 6 bases from J, with 8 bases in between. This CDR3 contains 12 residues. CDR1 and CDR2 from the germline V gene are SEHNR and FQNEAQ (reference sequence). Here the CDR3 DNA reads TGTGCCAGCAGCTTCAACAGGGATGGCTACACCTTC. Amino acids: CASSFNRDGYTF.

This chain joins TRBV15 and TRBJ1-2, with D maybe TRBD1 (6 bases). Looked up from germline, CDR1 is LNHNV and CDR2 is YYDKDF (reference sequence). The CDR3 has 12 residues. Trimming took off 8 bases at V and 5 bases at J, with 12 bases between the two ends. In DNA, the CDR3 is TGTGCCACCGCGACAGGAGCGTATGGCTACACCTTC. It codes for CATATGAYGYTF.

CDR3 coding DNA: TGTGCCAGCAGTGAAGGGGGGGCCAGGACAGATACGCAGTATTTT. Amino acid sequence: CASSEGGARTDTQYF. This chain joins TRBV25-1 and TRBJ2-3, with D possibly being TRBD2 (7 bases). The V gene's germline CDR1 is MGHDK and CDR2 SYGVNS. Trimming removed 2 bases at V and 3 bases at J, with 12 bases between. The CDR3 sequence is 15 residues long. Variable domain in full (rest from reference TRBV25-1 and TRBJ2-3): EADIYQTPRYLVIGTGKKITLECSQTMGHDKMYWYQQDPGMELHLIHYSYGVNSTEKGDLSSESTVSRIRTEHFPLTLESARPSHTSQYLCASSEGGARTDTQYFGPGTRLTVL.

The rearrangement joins TRBV10-3 to TRBJ2-3; 9 positions agree with TRBD2. V was pared by 6 bases and J by 3 bases, with 4 bases of the junction left unmatched. CDR3 size: 14 residues. Per the germline V gene, CDR1 is ENHRY and CDR2 is SYGVKD. The chain's CDR3 is CAIRLAGRTDTQYF. CDR3 in DNA: TGTGCCATCAGGCTAGCGGGAAGAACAGATACGCAGTATTTT.

Many counts were recorded for this clonotype. V and J are TRBV7-8 and TRBJ1-1, with unresolved D. V gave up 3 bases and J gave up 4 bases, with 12 bases separating them. The CDR3 totals 14 residues. Germline assignment: CDR1 SGHVS and CDR2 FQNEAQ. The CDR3 loop is CASSFGGYTTEAFF. For the CDR3, the DNA is TGTGCCAGCAGCTTCGGAGGGTATACCACTGAAGCTTTCTTT.

The V gene is TRBV20-1, the J gene TRBJ2-1; 10 bases agree with TRBD1. The CDR3 loop spans 14 amino acids. Germline CDR1 is DFQATT and CDR2 is SNEGSKA (reference sequence). V shed 6 bases, J shed 8 bases, and the junction held 10 bases outside the gene matches. This chain's CDR3 is CSAIGTGDGYEQFF. In DNA, the CDR3 is TGCAGTGCCATCGGGACAGGGGACGGGTATGAGCAGTTCTTC.

This chain connects TRBV5-5 to TRBJ1-5, with 8 bases lining up with TRBD1. The CDR3 extends over 20 amino acids. Trimming cost V 4 bases and J 1 base; bases outside gene matches: 19. Germline CDR1 reads SGHKS; CDR2 reads YYEKEE (reference sequence). The CDR3 nucleotides read TGTGCCAGCAGCGGCGGACAGGGAACTTTCTCACTCGGGAGCAATCAGCCCCAGCATTTT. This gives the protein CASSGGQGTFSLGSNQPQHF.

Points on this clonotype: The CDR3 ends on some other residue instead of the conserved phenylalanine or tryptophan, so this is likely a read error. V is TRBV15 and J is TRBJ1-1; a possible D gene is TRBD1 (5 bases). Trimming took off 3 bases at V and 5 bases at J, with 10 bases between the two ends. In germline, CDR1 is LNHNV, CDR2 YYDKDF (reference sequence). This CDR3 comprises 13 residues. Here the CDR3 reads CATSSVRGTEAFL. In nucleotides, the CDR3 is TGTGCCACCAGCAGTGTCCGGGGGACTGAAGCTTTCCTT.

The chain has TRBV10-3 and TRBJ2-5; D may be TRBD2 (5 bases). The germline V gene encodes CDR1 ENHRY and CDR2 SYGVKD. The CDR3 is 14 amino acids. Trimming pared 4 bases from V and 5 bases from J, leaving 14 bases between. CDR3 residues: CAISGWSGGETQYF. The CDR3 nucleotides are TGTGCCATCAGTGGTTGGAGCGGCGGTGAGACCCAGTACTTC.

This clonotype was observed many times. The rearrangement uses TRBV2 and TRBJ1-6; D gene ambiguous. Germline V gene lookup returns CDR1 SNHLY and CDR2 FYNNEI. V lost 7 bases and J lost 10, with 17 bases in between. CDR3 length: 14 amino acids. CDR3 sequence (DNA): TGTGCCAGCATCCCGGGCCTGAGTCGGTCACCCCTCCACTTT. Its translation: CASIPGLSRSPLHF.

This clonotype was seen many times. The chain is built from TRBV19 and TRBJ2-7, with 11 bases matching TRBD2. Germline CDR1 reads LNHDA; CDR2 reads SQIVND (reference sequence). The CDR3 covers 16 residues. Trimming removed 1 base from V and 4 bases from J; junction bases left unmatched: 6. The CDR3 is CASSIVAGTSGYEQYF. CDR3 nucleotides: TGTGCCAGTAGTATAGTTGCCGGGACTAGCGGTTACGAGCAGTACTTC.

Concerning this clonotype: One end of the junction fails to match germline, which may point to a read error. This chain connects TRBV6-4 to TRBJ2-1; D may be TRBD1 (6 bases). The CDR3 extends over 12 amino acids. Germline loops: CDR1 MRHNA, CDR2 SNTAGT. The CDR3, as DNA: TGTGCCAGCAGGGGGGACACCGGGGAGCTGTTTTTC. Translating gives CASRGDTGELFF.

Only one count was recorded for this clonotype. The junction departs from germline at one end; a sequencing error may be responsible. This chain links TRBV2 with TRBJ1-5; D ambiguous. The length of the CDR3 is 13 residues. Germline V CDR1 and CDR2: SNHLY, FYNNEI. CDR3 nucleotides: TGTGCCAGCAGTGGTTGGGGAAATCAGCTCCAGCATTTT. Protein product: CASSGWGNQLQHF.

This clonotype was picked up one time. The chain joins TRBV2 to TRBJ1-3; D uncertain. CDR3 size: 13 residues. V shed 4 bases and J shed 2 bases, with 6 bases lying between them. The V gene's germline CDR1 is SNHLY and CDR2 FYNNEI. In DNA, the CDR3 is TGTGCCAGCAGTGCCTACACTGGAAACACCATATATTTT. Translating it yields CASSAYTGNTIYF.

The V and J genes are TRBV20-1 and TRBJ1-2, with 7 bases that match TRBD1. This CDR3 has 12 amino acids. CDR1 is DFQATT, CDR2 SNEGSKA, per germline (reference sequence). The CDR3: CRAFRGRKGYTF. For the CDR3, the DNA is TGCAGAGCGTTCAGGGGGAGGAAAGGCTACACCTTC.

This chain links TRBV2 with TRBJ1-4; D may be TRBD1 (6 bases). The germline V gene has CDR1 SNHLY and CDR2 FYNNEI. The CDR3 is 13 residues long. Trimming stripped 10 bases from V and 8 bases from J, with 17 bases between. The CDR3 DNA reads as TGTGCCAATCGGAGGGGGGTCAACGAAAAACTGTTTTTT. It yields the protein CANRRGVNEKLFF. Complete variable domain (other parts from reference TRBV2 and TRBJ1-4): EPEVTQTPSHQVTQMGQEVILRCVPISNHLYFYWYRQILGQKVEFLVSFYNNEISEKSEIFDDQFSVERPDGSNFTLKIRSTKLEDSAMYFCANRRGVNEKLFFGSGTQLSVL.